The TCR beta chain described here comes from a study of blood T cells in healthy people across ages. Whole-study findings and limits: Long-lived and aged donors differed, with more naive CD4+ cells and higher diversity in the long-lived. When one million T cells were used, diversity estimates were thought to be underestimates.

The CDR3 contains 14 residues. Trimming at V came to 5 bases and at J to 7 bases, leaving 8 bases not matched to a gene. The germline CDR1 and CDR2 sequences are DFQATT and SNEGSKA (reference sequence). There were at least 5.5 micrograms of total RNA extracted from every sample. About this clonotype itself: Its antigen remains unidentified.

With a J-beta primer mix and a sample-barcoded 5' primer, a second PCR ran 7 to 11 cycles. The template-switch adaptor was a 5' adaptor with 12 random nucleotides. It tagged each cDNA molecule. TCRdb passed the 5' RACE reads through MiXCR, listing each CDR3 protein once. This repertoire shows about 1.5 million distinct CDR3 sequences, around 40% found once; its top ten account for less than 5%. Sequencing was done on a sample of blood. The TCR sequence derives from a young woman in good health. The V gene is TRBV20-1, the J gene TRBJ2-7, with 13 nucleotides matching TRBD2. CDR3 coding DNA: TGCAGTGCTGGGACTAGCGGGGATCTTAATGAGCAGTACTTC. Translation: CSAGTSGDLNEQYF.